This TCR beta chain came from a study of technical replicates of blood from four donors. Here immunoSEQ multiplex PCR was the method, and the copy in TCRdb shows in-frame clones only, minus some. The sample gives tens of thousands of clones, around 97% of which show up once; approximately 0.21% is in the top ten. The CDR3 runs to 16 residues. After removal of 6 bases from V and 0 bases from J, the junction contained 8 bases not matched to a gene. Germline lookup yields CDR1 LGHNT and CDR2 FRNRAP. Sequenced material: T cells isolated from PBMCs. The clonotype originates from a human donor in good health. The chain uses TRBV12-5 and TRBJ2-4, with 7 bases that match TRBD1. The CDR3 DNA sequence: TGTGCTAGTGGGTTGAACAGGGGCCTAGCCAAAAACATTCAGTACTTC. This sequence encodes CASGLNRGLAKNIQYF.